A selection of T cell receptor beta chains follows, all from one sample in a study of Ad26.COV2.S vaccination and SARS-CoV-2 variants. The repertoire was sequenced with immunoSEQ multiplex PCR; TCRdb's copy has only in-frame clones and lacks some. The data show some 300,000 clones, over 80% seen once. The sequences come from peripheral blood, collected in a trial of Ad26.COV2.S vaccine versus placebo. The receptor source for this set is a person aged 18-60 years who received the Ad26.COV2.S COVID-19 vaccine or a placebo. CDR3s include the opening cysteine and the closing phenylalanine or tryptophan. A D gene is named only where the DNA matches it firmly. Where a row states a size, it is once, few, many or the class of an expanded clone; other rows omit it.

CDR3nt,CDR3aa,j_gene,abundance,d_gene,v_gene
TGTGCCAGCAGCCCAGTTAGCGGGTATGACGAGCAGTACTTC,CASSPVSGYDEQYF,TRBJ2-7,-,TRBD2,TRBV5-4
TGCGCCAGCAGCCCCCGGGACACTAAAGAGACCCAGTACTTC,CASSPRDTKETQYF,TRBJ2-5,-,-,TRBV5-1
TGCGCCAGCAGCGCGGGACTAGCGGAGAGCACAGATACGCAGTATTTT,CASSAGLAESTDTQYF,TRBJ2-3,-,TRBD2,TRBV5-1
TGTGCCAGCAGATTCACAGGGGAGTCTAATGAAAAACTGTTTTTT,CASRFTGESNEKLFF,TRBJ1-4,-,TRBD1,TRBV28
TGTGCCAGCAGCTTGTTTCAGGGGCTAATTTTC,CASSLFQGLIF,TRBJ1-2,-,-,TRBV5-5
TGCGCCAGCAGCCTGAGAATCCTCGACAGGGTGGCAGGGGCCAACGTCCTGACTTTC,CASSLRILDRVAGANVLTF,TRBJ2-6,-,TRBD1,TRBV5-1
TGTGCCAGCAGCCCACCCCCAGCGCTCCCACTTGCAAATTCACCCCTCCACTTT,CASSPPPALPLANSPLHF,TRBJ1-6,-,-,TRBV9
TGTGCCAGCAGTCCCCAGGAGCGGGGTCCGTACACAGATACGCAGTATTTT,CASSPQERGPYTDTQYF,TRBJ2-3,-,TRBD2,TRBV6-2/TRBV6-3
TGTGCCAGCAGTTCCGGGACCTATAATTCACCCCTCCACTTT,CASSSGTYNSPLHF,TRBJ1-6,-,-,TRBV27
TGTGCCAGTAGGAGAGTTCAGGGACAGACTGAAAAACTGTTTTTT,CASRRVQGQTEKLFF,TRBJ1-4,once,TRBD1,TRBV19
TGTGCCAGCAGCCCCCAGTATGAAAAACTGTTTTTT,CASSPQYEKLFF,TRBJ1-4,-,-,TRBV4-2
TGTGCCAGCAATTTCATAACTAATGAAAAACTGTTTTTT,CASNFITNEKLFF,TRBJ1-4,-,-,TRBV6-5
TGTGCCAGCAGCTTGGATGTGGGGATGAACACCGGGGAGCTGTTTTTT,CASSLDVGMNTGELFF,TRBJ2-2,-,-,TRBV5-5
TGCGCCAGCAGCTCACAAGACAGGGCAGACACTGAAGCTTTCTTT,CASSSQDRADTEAFF,TRBJ1-1,-,TRBD1,TRBV4-1
TGTGCCGGGGGGGGGTTTCTCACCGGCGGCTACACCTTC,CAGGGFLTGGYTF,TRBJ1-2,-,-,TRBV6-5
TGTGCCAGCAGCCAACTAGACAATCAGCCCCAGCATTTT,CASSQLDNQPQHF,TRBJ1-5,-,-,TRBV14
TGCGCCAGCAGCTTGGATGGCTCCAGGGGCGCCGAGCAGTACTTC,CASSLDGSRGAEQYF,TRBJ2-7,-,-,TRBV5-1
TGCAGTGCTAGTTTCTCCAACTATGGCTACACCTTC,CSASFSNYGYTF,TRBJ1-2,-,-,TRBV20-1
TGTGCCTGGAGTGTACAAATGGAGACCCAGTACTTC,CAWSVQMETQYF,TRBJ2-5,-,-,TRBV30